Shown below are 19 T cell receptor beta chains from a single sample sequenced in a study of cytomegalovirus exposure and HLA in healthy donors. The study ran its PCR with 60 Vbeta and 13 Jbeta primers. Measured with immunoSEQ multiplex PCR; TCRdb has only the in-frame clones, and not every one. The repertoire holds 100,000 or so clones, with 80% as singletons. The specimen sequenced was PBMCs. These receptors were obtained from a man younger than 35 in good health and CMV-seronegative.

The chain joins TRBV5-4 to TRBJ2-3; TRBD2 agrees at 8 bases. Trimming took 1 base from V and 0 from J; bases not matched to a gene: 4. There are 16 residues in the CDR3. CDR1 is SGHNT and CDR2 is YYREEE in the germline V gene (reference sequence). This CDR3 is CASSLLAGTSTDTQYF. DNA of the CDR3: TGTGCCAGCAGCTTGTTAGCGGGGACGAGCACAGATACGCAGTATTTT.

V gene TRBV7-3 combines with J gene TRBJ2-2; D possibly corresponds to TRBD1 (8 bases). The CDR3 extends over 18 amino acids. V dropped 10 bases and J dropped 1 base, with 25 bases sitting between them. Germline V gives CDR1 SGHTA, CDR2 FQGTGA. CDR3 loop: CANRGGQGAPLNTGELFF. The CDR3 DNA is TGTGCCAACAGGGGGGGGCAGGGGGCCCCGTTGAACACCGGGGAGCTGTTTTTT.

This chain uses TRBV4-1 with TRBJ2-1; 15 nucleotides line up with TRBD2. The CDR3 covers 20 residues. The V gene end was trimmed by 4 bases and the J gene end by 1 base; junction bases not matched to a gene: 11. Germline loops: CDR1 MGHRA, CDR2 YSYEKL. The CDR3, as DNA: TGCGCCAGCAGCCCCGGGACTAGCGGGGGGACCGGCGGGTCCTACAATGAGCAGTTCTTC. This sequence encodes CASSPGTSGGTGGSYNEQFF.

CDR3 in amino acids: CASSLASAGDYGYTF. Written as DNA, the CDR3 is TGTGCCAGCAGCTTGGCCTCGGCAGGGGATTATGGCTACACCTTC. The chain joins TRBV5-6 to TRBJ1-2; TRBD1 might be the D (6 bases). The V end lost 0 bases, the J end lost 5 bases, and 14 bases lay between the germline ends. Germline CDR1 reads SGHDT; CDR2 reads YYEEEE. The CDR3 covers 15 residues.

V is TRBV13 and J is TRBJ2-5, with 12 positions matching TRBD2. Germline CDR1 is PRHDT and CDR2 is FYEKMQ (reference sequence). V shed 4 bases and J 4 bases; nucleotides not matched to a gene: 7. The CDR3 has 16 residues. The CDR3 sequence is CASSWPSGGAGETQYF. CDR3 nucleotides: TGTGCCAGCAGCTGGCCTAGCGGGGGGGCTGGAGAGACCCAGTACTTC.

On this clone: The same CDR3 is also encoded by other DNA sequences in this sample. The chain is built from TRBV1 and TRBJ1-5; no DNA check was done on the table's D call, TRBD1. TRBV1 is marked as a pseudogene. This CDR3 has 16 residues. In DNA, the CDR3 is TGCACCAGCCCAAAGACAGGTCTTTATAGCAATCAGCCCCAGCATTTT. Translating it yields CTSPKTGLYSNQPQHF.

This chain joins TRBV10-3 and TRBJ2-5, with D hard to call. Germline V gene data show CDR1 as ENHRY and CDR2 as SYGVKD. Trimming removed 2 bases at V and 3 bases at J, with 7 bases between. The CDR3 is 13 amino acids. The CDR3 protein is CAISEDNEETQYF. The CDR3 DNA reads TGTGCCATCAGTGAGGACAACGAAGAGACCCAGTACTTC.

This clone was detected once. The V call is TRBV19, the J call TRBJ1-2, with 7 positions matching TRBD1. CDR3 length: 14 amino acids. The V segment lost 5 bases and the J segment 4 bases; nucleotides outside the gene matches: 7. Looked up from germline, CDR1 is LNHDA and CDR2 is SQIVND (reference sequence). The CDR3: CASSLGQAGYGYTF. The CDR3 nucleotides are TGTGCCAGTAGTCTCGGACAGGCTGGCTATGGCTACACCTTC.

This clone was observed a single time. One end of the junction fails to match germline, which may point to a read error. This sample also contains other DNA sequences that code for the same CDR3. The chain is built from TRBV5-6 and TRBJ1-6, with 9 bases fitting TRBD1. Germline assignment: CDR1 SGHDT and CDR2 YYEEEE. This CDR3 has 16 residues. CDR3 sequence reads: CASSPGQGTYNSPLHF. The CDR3 nucleotides read TGTGCCAGCAGCCCGGGACAGGGAACCTATAATTCCCCCCTCCACTTT.

The V gene is TRBV30, the J gene TRBJ1-2; D call uncertain. CDR1 is GTSNPN, CDR2 SVGIG, per germline (reference sequence). V lost 2 bases and J 5 bases, leaving 18 bases between the germline ends. This CDR3 has 15 residues. The CDR3 sequence: CAWSSLGLAEYGYTF. CDR3 coding DNA: TGTGCCTGGAGTTCACTAGGCCTCGCGGAGTATGGCTACACCTTC. Supplemented by reference TRBV30 and TRBJ1-2, the full variable domain reads SQTIHQWPATLVQPVGSPLSLECTVEGTSNPNLYWYRQAAGRGLQLLFYSVGIGQISSEVPQNLSASRPQDRQFILSSKKLLLSDSGFYLCAWSSLGLAEYGYTFGSGTRLTVV.

This clone has just a few counts. The chain is built from TRBV18 and TRBJ1-5; 7 positions agree with TRBD1. This CDR3 is built from 17 residues. CDR1 is KGHSH, CDR2 LQKENI, per germline. J lost 0 bases, V lost 4 bases, and 9 bases had no gene match. This CDR3 is CASSRDRVPNSNQPQHF. The CDR3 DNA follows: TGTGCCAGCTCACGAGACAGGGTCCCAAATAGCAATCAGCCCCAGCATTTT.

The chain joins TRBV10-3 to TRBJ2-7; tentatively, D is TRBD1 (6 bases). With 9 bases removed from V and 5 bases from J, the gap between germline ends came to 17 bases. This CDR3 spans 13 amino acids. Germline V gene lookup returns CDR1 ENHRY and CDR2 SYGVKD. The CDR3 nucleotides are TGTGCCATTAATCCGGGACATGTAGACGAGCAGTACTTC. Protein: CAINPGHVDEQYF.

V and J are TRBV7-9 and TRBJ1-5, with TRBD1 matching 9 bases. Germline CDR1 SEHNR, CDR2 FQNEAQ (reference sequence). After removal of 4 bases from V and 2 bases from J, the junction contained 0 bases not matched to a gene. This CDR3 has 14 residues. The CDR3 region is CASSWTGGNQPQHF. CDR3 nucleotides: TGTGCCAGCAGCTGGACAGGGGGCAATCAGCCCCAGCATTTT.

This chain connects TRBV7-8 to TRBJ1-4; 9 positions match TRBD1. Germline V gene lookup returns CDR1 SGHVS and CDR2 FQNEAQ. J lost 4 bases, V lost 4 bases, and 10 bases had no gene match. The CDR3 has 17 amino acids. Written as DNA, the CDR3 is TGTGCCAGCAGCTCAGACAGGGGGTACCCGGGTAATGAAAAACTGTTTTTT. This sequence encodes CASSSDRGYPGNEKLFF.

By sample share, this clone is medium-sized. CDR3 DNA sequence: TGCAGCGTTACGGTGGGCGAAACTACGCAGTATTTT. It codes for CSVTVGETTQYF. The J gene is TRBJ2-3, the V gene TRBV29-1; D remains unclear. The V and J ends lost 5 bases and 8 bases respectively, with 14 bases between them. This CDR3 is built from 12 residues. Germline loops: CDR1 SQVTM, CDR2 ANQGSEA.

The chain uses TRBV28 and TRBJ1-5; the match to TRBD1 covers 7 bases. Germline CDR1 reads MDHEN; CDR2 reads SYDVKM. The CDR3 has 15 amino acids. V trimming: 6 bases; J trimming: 4 bases; junction bases outside the gene matches: 9. CDR3 nucleotides: TGTGCCAGCAGCCGGGGGACAGAAAAGAATCAGCCCCAGCATTTT. Translation gives CASSRGTEKNQPQHF.

The rearrangement uses TRBV5-1 and TRBJ2-1; the D is unclear. In germline, CDR1 is SGHRS, CDR2 YFSETQ. This CDR3 has 16 amino acids. V was shortened by 0 bases and J by 5 bases, with 15 bases between the two germline ends. Here the CDR3 reads CASSLVLRPRNNEQFF. CDR3 in DNA: TGCGCCAGCAGCTTGGTTCTCCGTCCGCGGAACAATGAGCAGTTCTTC. Full variable domain (outside the CDR3, taken from reference TRBV5-1 and TRBJ2-1): KAGVTQTPRYLIKTRGQQVTLSCSPISGHRSVSWYQQTPGQGLQFLFEYFSETQRNKGNFPGRFSGRQFSNSRSEMNVSTLELGDSALYLCASSLVLRPRNNEQFFGPGTRLTVL.

CDR3 bases: TGTGCCAGCAGCTTCGGGACAGGGAGAAAAGGGGCTTTCTTT. Translated: CASSFGTGRKGAFF. V usage is TRBV7-3 and J usage is TRBJ1-1; 9 bases fit TRBD1. The CDR3 spans 14 residues. The V and J ends lost 3 bases and 11 bases, in that order; junction bases with no gene match: 10. The germline gives CDR1 SGHTA, CDR2 FQGTGA. The full variable domain, its missing parts supplied by reference TRBV7-3 and TRBJ1-1, is GAGVSQTPSNKVTEKGKYVELRCDPISGHTALYWYRQSLGQGPEFLIYFQGTGAADDSGLPNDRFFAVRPEGSVSTLKIQRTERGDSAVYLCASSFGTGRKGAFFGQGTRLTVV.

Remarks on this clone: One end of the junction does not line up with germline, which may come from a read error. This sequence joins TRBV5-1 and TRBJ1-1; D is possibly TRBD1 (5 bases). From germline, CDR1 is SGHRS and CDR2 YFSETQ. The CDR3 is 15 residues long. CDR3 region: CASGRRGSTDTEALF. The CDR3 DNA reads as TGCGCCAGCGGCCGACGGGGGTCGACTGACACTGAAGCTCTCTTT.